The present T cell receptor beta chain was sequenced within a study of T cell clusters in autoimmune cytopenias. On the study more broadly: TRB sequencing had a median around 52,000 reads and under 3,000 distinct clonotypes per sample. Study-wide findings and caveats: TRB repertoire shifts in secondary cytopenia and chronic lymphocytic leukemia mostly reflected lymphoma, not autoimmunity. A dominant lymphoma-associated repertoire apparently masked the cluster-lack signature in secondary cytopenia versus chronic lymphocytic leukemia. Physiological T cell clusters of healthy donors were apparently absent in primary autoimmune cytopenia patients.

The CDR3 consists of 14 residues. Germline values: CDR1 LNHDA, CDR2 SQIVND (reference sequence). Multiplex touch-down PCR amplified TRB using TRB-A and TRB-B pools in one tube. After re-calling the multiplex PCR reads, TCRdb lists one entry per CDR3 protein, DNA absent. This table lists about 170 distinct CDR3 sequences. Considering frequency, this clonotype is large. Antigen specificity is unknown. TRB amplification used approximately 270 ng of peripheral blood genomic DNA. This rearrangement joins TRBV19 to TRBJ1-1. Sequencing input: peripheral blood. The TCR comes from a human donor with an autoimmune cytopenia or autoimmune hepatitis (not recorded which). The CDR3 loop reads CASSNFMGNTEAFF.